This T cell receptor (beta chain) was documented in a study of CD8+ T cells in alopecia areata. Trimming cost V 3 bases and J 0 bases, with 9 bases left between them. Per the germline V gene, CDR1 is SNHLY and CDR2 is FYNNEI. CDR3 length: 15 amino acids. Once RNA had been extracted, it was reverse transcribed into cDNA to act as the sequencing template. Some clones are missing from TCRdb's copy, which holds only in-frame ones; the method was immunoSEQ multiplex PCR. The table records around 210,000 clones, roughly 50% of them present only once. Using a FACSAria, the CD4+ and CD8+ T cells were sorted from the PBMCs.

The source of this sequence is a human donor in good health. The sample was CD8+ T cells sorted from blood. The chain is built from TRBV2 and TRBJ1-5; D is unclear. The CDR3: CASSDAGYSNQPQHF. The DNA for the CDR3 is TGTGCCAGCAGTGACGCGGGATATAGCAATCAGCCCCAGCATTTT.